Following are 20 T cell receptor beta chains from one sample sequenced in a study of blood T cell repertoires in COVID-19. Assay: immunoSEQ multiplex PCR; the TCRdb copy retains only in-frame clones and omits some. Of approximately 200,000 clones listed, roughly 85% are singletons. The sequenced sample was peripheral blood. The receptors come from a human donor with active or convalescent COVID-19. The donor label of this sample is uncertain.

V and J are TRBV11-1 and TRBJ2-7; 9 nucleotides match TRBD2. The junction had 11 bases not matched to a gene; V was cut back by 5 bases and J by 6 bases. The germline CDR1 and CDR2 sequences are SGHAT and FQDESV (reference sequence). This CDR3 spans 15 amino acids. This CDR3 reads CASSTLSGGWGEQYF. CDR3 nucleotides: TGTGCCAGCAGCACCCTCAGCGGGGGGTGGGGCGAGCAGTACTTC.

This clone was detected a few times. This chain connects TRBV28 to TRBJ2-2, with 7 bases identical to TRBD2. CDR3 length: 13 residues. V was clipped by 10 bases and J by 1 base; unmatched bases: 3. CDR1 MDHEN and CDR2 SYDVKM come from the germline V gene. CDR3 nucleotides: TGTGCCACCCAGCGGGAGAACACCGGGGAGCTGTTTTTT. Its translation: CATQRENTGELFF.

The chain employs TRBV6-2 or TRBV6-3 and TRBJ2-7; 10 positions agree with TRBD2. The V gene end was trimmed by 0 bases and the J gene end by 2 bases; junction bases not matched to a gene: 7. In germline, CDR1 is MNHEY, CDR2 SVGEGT. This CDR3 contains 17 residues. CDR3 coding DNA: TGTGCCAGCAGTTACTCGAAGGGCAGCGGGGGGGCCTACGAGCAGTACTTC. Amino acids: CASSYSKGSGGAYEQYF.

A single count supports this clone. The chain recombines TRBV11-3 with TRBJ2-3, with TRBD1 matching 7 bases. Losses at the gene ends were 9 bases for V and 5 bases for J; bases not matched to a gene: 17. CDR1 is SGHNT and CDR2 is YENEEA in the germline V gene. The CDR3 extends over 16 amino acids. This chain's CDR3 is CASNSRTGSAKDTQYF. The CDR3 DNA reads TGTGCCAGTAACTCCCGGACAGGATCGGCGAAAGATACGCAGTATTTT.

The J gene is TRBJ1-4, the V gene TRBV7-2, with D maybe TRBD1 (6 bases). Trimming removed 4 bases from V and 3 bases from J, with 12 bases in between. The CDR3 runs 15 residues. The germline CDR1 and CDR2 sequences are SGHTA and FQGNSA. The CDR3 coding sequence is TGTGCCAGCAGCTCGTCGACAGGAGCTAATGAAAAACTGTTTTTT. As protein: CASSSSTGANEKLFF.

The chain joins TRBV9 to TRBJ2-5; 7 nucleotides match TRBD1. Per germline, CDR1 SGDLS and CDR2 YYNGEE. CDR3 length: 14 amino acids. The V and J ends lost 3 bases and 5 bases, in that order; junction bases with no gene match: 7. The CDR3 here is CASSATTGPETQYF. The CDR3 nucleotides read TGTGCCAGCAGCGCGACGACAGGGCCGGAGACCCAGTACTTC.

The V gene is TRBV28, the J gene TRBJ2-1; 14 bases align to TRBD2. The germline V gene has CDR1 MDHEN and CDR2 SYDVKM. Trimming at V came to 5 bases and at J to 8 bases, leaving 11 bases not matched to a gene. This CDR3 region has 17 residues. The CDR3 loop is CASSPYGGTSGSYEQFF. CDR3 nucleotide sequence: TGTGCCAGCAGTCCCTACGGAGGGACTAGCGGGAGTTATGAGCAGTTCTTC.

The rearrangement uses TRBV7-9 and TRBJ2-7; D may be TRBD2 (5 bases). CDR3 length: 15 amino acids. V lost 0 bases and J lost 6, with 15 bases in between. Germline values: CDR1 SEHNR, CDR2 FQNEAQ (reference sequence). The CDR3 loop reads CASSLADGLGGEQYF. The CDR3 DNA reads as TGTGCCAGCAGCTTAGCCGACGGACTGGGCGGCGAGCAGTACTTC.

V and J are TRBV19 and TRBJ2-2; 11 bases match TRBD1. The CDR3 is made up of 17 amino acids. Germline V gene lookup returns CDR1 LNHDA and CDR2 SQIVND (reference sequence). V lost 2 bases, J lost 4 bases, and 6 bases stayed unmatched. CDR3 loop: CASSIPRTGGSTGELFF. The DNA of the CDR3 is TGTGCCAGTAGTATACCCCGGACAGGGGGCAGCACCGGGGAGCTGTTTTTT.

The CDR3, as DNA: TGTGCCAGCAGTGTAACGGGATATAACTATGGCTACACCTTC. It yields the protein CASSVTGYNYGYTF. The chain is built from TRBV25-1 and TRBJ1-2; D call uncertain. The length of the CDR3 is 14 residues. Germline CDR1 is MGHDK and CDR2 is SYGVNS. V was clipped by 4 bases and J by 1 base, with 10 bases between them.

The table lists this clone with a few counts. CDR3 sequence: CASSPFVTGSSYEQYF. The DNA for the CDR3 is TGTGCCAGCTCACCATTTGTGACAGGGAGCTCCTACGAGCAGTACTTC. The chain uses TRBV18 and TRBJ2-7; 7 nucleotides line up with TRBD1. With V trimmed by 2 bases and J by 0 bases, 7 bases remained unmatched. Germline V lookup: CDR1 KGHSH, CDR2 LQKENI. This CDR3 has 16 amino acids.

This sequence joins TRBV29-1 and TRBJ1-2, with D possibly matching TRBD1 (6 bases). This CDR3 spans 13 amino acids. V lost 8 bases, J lost 1 base, and 14 bases lay in between. From germline, CDR1 is SQVTM and CDR2 ANQGSEA. CDR3 in amino acids: CSSRGGSNYGYTF. DNA for the CDR3: TGCAGCTCGAGGGGGGGAAGTAACTATGGCTACACCTTC.

The V and J genes are TRBV1 and TRBJ2-5; the DNA was not compared with TRBD2, the D call given in the table. TRBV1 is classified as a pseudogene. The CDR3 extends over 17 amino acids. CDR3 coding DNA: TGCACCAGCAGCCAAGATGGGGATAGCGGGGGGCCAGAGACCCAGTACTTC. Protein: CTSSQDGDSGGPETQYF.

This clone was recorded only once. The chain uses TRBV3-1 (or the pseudogene TRBV3-2) and TRBJ2-5; 8 nucleotides match TRBD2. This CDR3 comprises 15 residues. Germline CDR1 reads LGHDT; CDR2 reads YNNKEL (reference sequence). Trimming took 4 bases from V and 7 from J; bases not matched to a gene: 11. CDR3 protein: CASSPGGPTKVTQYF. The CDR3 DNA reads TGTGCCAGCAGCCCGGGGGGGCCAACCAAAGTGACCCAGTACTTC.

This rearrangement joins TRBV20-1 to TRBJ2-3, with a possible D match to TRBD1 (5 bases). CDR1 is DFQATT and CDR2 is SNEGSKA in the germline V gene (reference sequence). There are 14 residues in the CDR3. Trimming removed 3 bases from V and 7 bases from J, with 17 bases in between. The CDR3 region has the DNA TGCAGTGCTAGTGGTTGGGGCTCTCCTTATACGCAGTATTTT. It yields the protein CSASGWGSPYTQYF.

J is TRBJ1-2 and V is TRBV6-5; TRBD1 matches 7 bases. Per the germline V gene, CDR1 is MNHEY and CDR2 is SVGAGI. This CDR3 is built from 14 residues. V shed 0 bases, J shed 7 bases, and the junction held 5 bases outside the gene matches. This chain's CDR3 is CASSYSKRGPGYTF. The CDR3 DNA reads TGTGCCAGCAGTTACTCGAAGAGGGGGCCTGGCTACACCTTC.

The chain uses TRBV5-4 and TRBJ2-5; 12 nucleotides match TRBD2. V lost 3 bases and J lost 5; bases outside the gene matches: 8. Germline CDR1 is SGHNT and CDR2 is YYREEE (reference sequence). This CDR3 comprises 16 residues. CDR3: CASSSTSGSSWETQYF. CDR3 nucleotide sequence: TGTGCCAGCAGCTCGACTAGCGGGAGTTCTTGGGAGACCCAGTACTTC.

The J gene is TRBJ2-1, the V gene TRBV3-1 (or the pseudogene TRBV3-2); 7 bases are shared with TRBD1. There are 16 residues in the CDR3. The V gene's germline CDR1 is LGHDT and CDR2 YNNKEL (reference sequence). Trimming removed 4 bases from V and 4 bases from J; junction bases left unmatched: 10. The CDR3 sequence is CASSRSIQGQYNEQFF. The CDR3 nucleotides are TGTGCCAGCAGCCGTAGCATACAGGGGCAGTACAATGAGCAGTTCTTC.

The chain recombines TRBV19 with TRBJ2-3, with 7 nucleotides matching TRBD2. Germline V CDR1 and CDR2: LNHDA, SQIVND (reference sequence). CDR3 length equals 12 residues. Trimming at V came to 5 bases and at J to 9 bases, leaving 5 bases not matched to a gene. CDR3 region: CASSPIAGTQYF. The CDR3 DNA reads TGTGCCAGTAGTCCGATAGCGGGCACGCAGTATTTT.

The genes are TRBV7-9 and TRBJ2-7; TRBD1 matches 7 bases. This CDR3 spans 14 amino acids. Germline CDR1 reads SEHNR; CDR2 reads FQNEAQ (reference sequence). V trimming: 5 bases; J trimming: 4 bases; junction bases outside the gene matches: 8. The CDR3 DNA reads as TGTGCCAGCAGCACACGACAGGGTGGGTACGAGCAGTACTTC. Its protein is CASSTRQGGYEQYF.